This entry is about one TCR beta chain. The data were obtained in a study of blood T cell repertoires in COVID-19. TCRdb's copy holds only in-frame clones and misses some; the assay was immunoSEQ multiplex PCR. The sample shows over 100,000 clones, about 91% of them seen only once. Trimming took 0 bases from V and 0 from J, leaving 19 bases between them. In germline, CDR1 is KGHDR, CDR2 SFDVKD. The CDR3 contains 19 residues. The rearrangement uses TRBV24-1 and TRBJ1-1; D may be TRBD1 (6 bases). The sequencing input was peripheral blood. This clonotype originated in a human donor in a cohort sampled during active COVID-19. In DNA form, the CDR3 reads TGTGCCACCAGTGATTTGGCCCTGTTTGCGGGGGCCCTGAACACTGAAGCTTTCTTT. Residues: CATSDLALFAGALNTEAFF.